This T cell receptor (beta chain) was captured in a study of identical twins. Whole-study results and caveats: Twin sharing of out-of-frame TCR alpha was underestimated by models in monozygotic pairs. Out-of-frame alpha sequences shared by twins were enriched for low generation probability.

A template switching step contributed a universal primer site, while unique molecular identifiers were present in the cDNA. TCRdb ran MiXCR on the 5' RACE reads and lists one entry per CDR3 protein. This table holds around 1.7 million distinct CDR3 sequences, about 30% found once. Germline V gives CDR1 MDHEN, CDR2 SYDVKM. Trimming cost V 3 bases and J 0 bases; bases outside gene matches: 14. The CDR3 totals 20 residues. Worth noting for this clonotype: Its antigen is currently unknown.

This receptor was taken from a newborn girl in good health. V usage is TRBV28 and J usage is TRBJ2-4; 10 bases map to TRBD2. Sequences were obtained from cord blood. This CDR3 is CASSFLRIQREGTAKNIQYF. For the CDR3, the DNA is TGTGCCAGCAGTTTCCTCCGGATACAGCGGGAGGGAACAGCCAAAAACATTCAGTACTTC.